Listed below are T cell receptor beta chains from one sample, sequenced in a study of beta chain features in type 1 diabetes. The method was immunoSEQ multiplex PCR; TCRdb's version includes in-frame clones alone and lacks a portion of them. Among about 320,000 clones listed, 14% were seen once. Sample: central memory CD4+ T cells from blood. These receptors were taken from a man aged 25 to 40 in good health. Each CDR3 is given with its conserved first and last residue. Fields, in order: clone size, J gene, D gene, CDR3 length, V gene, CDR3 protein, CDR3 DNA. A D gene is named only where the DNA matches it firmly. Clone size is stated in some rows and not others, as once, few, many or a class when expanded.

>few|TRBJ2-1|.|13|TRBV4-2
CASSPRPADEQFF
TGTGCCAGCAGCCCCCGGCCCGCGGATGAGCAGTTCTTC
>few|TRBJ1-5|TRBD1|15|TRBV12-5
CASGHGTGGPQPQHF
TGTGCTAGTGGTCACGGGACAGGGGGCCCTCAGCCCCAGCATTTT
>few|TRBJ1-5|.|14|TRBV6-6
CASSPMGANQPQHF
TGTGCCAGCAGCCCCATGGGGGCCAATCAGCCCCAGCATTTT
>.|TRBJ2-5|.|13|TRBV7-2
CASSAGTGETQYF
TGTGCCAGCAGCGCCGGGACCGGGGAGACCCAGTACTTC
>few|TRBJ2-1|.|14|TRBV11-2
CASSFSPGYNEQFF
TGTGCCAGCAGCTTCTCTCCGGGCTACAATGAGCAGTTCTTC
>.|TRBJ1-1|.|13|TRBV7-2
CASSPGRGTEAFF
TGTGCCAGCAGCCCTGGAAGGGGCACTGAAGCTTTCTTT
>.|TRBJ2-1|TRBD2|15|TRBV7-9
CASNPSGGMYNEQFF
TGTGCCAGCAACCCTAGCGGGGGTATGTACAATGAGCAGTTCTTC
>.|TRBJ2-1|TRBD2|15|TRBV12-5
CASGLGAGGTNEQFF
TGTGCTAGTGGTTTGGGGGCGGGGGGAACCAATGAGCAGTTCTTC
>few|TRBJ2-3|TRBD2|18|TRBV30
CAWSGGLAAMGSTDTQYF
TGTGCCTGGAGTGGGGGACTAGCGGCGATGGGCAGCACAGATACGCAGTATTTT
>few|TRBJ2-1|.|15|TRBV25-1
CASSESGQQYNEQFF
TGTGCCAGCAGTGAATCTGGACAGCAATACAATGAGCAGTTCTTC
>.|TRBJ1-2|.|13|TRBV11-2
CASSPANNYGYTF
TGTGCCAGCAGCCCCGCGAATAACTATGGCTACACCTTC
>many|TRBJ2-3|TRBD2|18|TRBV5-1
CASSTGAGGRASTDTQYF
TGCGCCAGCAGCACGGGCGCCGGCGGGAGGGCTAGCACAGATACGCAGTATTTT
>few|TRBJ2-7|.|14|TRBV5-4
CASSPEVWTDEQYF
TGTGCCAGCAGCCCCGAGGTTTGGACAGACGAGCAGTACTTC
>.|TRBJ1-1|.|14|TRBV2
CASSAPFKDTEAFF
TGTGCCAGCAGCGCGCCCTTCAAGGACACTGAAGCTTTCTTT
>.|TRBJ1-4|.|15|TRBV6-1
CASSPRGATNEKLFF
TGTGCCAGCAGTCCCCGAGGGGCAACTAATGAAAAACTGTTTTTT
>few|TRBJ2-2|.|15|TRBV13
CASIPVGVGTGELFF
TGTGCCAGCATTCCGGTGGGAGTTGGAACCGGGGAGCTGTTTTTT
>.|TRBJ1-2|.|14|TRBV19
CASSIVGGNYGYTF
TGTGCCAGTAGTATAGTAGGAGGGAACTATGGCTACACCTTC
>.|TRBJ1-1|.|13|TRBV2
CASSLRSNTEAFF
TGTGCCAGCAGCTTACGTTCCAACACTGAAGCTTTCTTT
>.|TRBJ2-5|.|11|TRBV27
CASSLGGTQYF
TGTGCCAGCAGTTTGGGGGGGACCCAGTACTTC
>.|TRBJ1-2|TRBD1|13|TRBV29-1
CSVWRGQSYGYTF
TGCAGCGTTTGGAGGGGGCAGAGCTATGGCTACACCTTC
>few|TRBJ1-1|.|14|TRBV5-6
CASSALGGNTEAFF
TGTGCCAGCAGCGCGCTCGGGGGGAACACTGAAGCTTTCTTT
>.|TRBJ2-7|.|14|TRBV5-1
CASSLDSYSYEQYF
TGCGCCAGCAGCTTGGACTCTTACTCCTACGAGCAGTACTTC
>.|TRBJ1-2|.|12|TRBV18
CASSPQQGSYTF
TGTGCCAGCTCCCCACAACAGGGTAGCTACACCTTC
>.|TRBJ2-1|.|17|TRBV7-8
CASSLIGTRGSYNEQFF
TGTGCCAGCAGCTTAATAGGGACGAGGGGCTCCTACAATGAGCAGTTCTTC
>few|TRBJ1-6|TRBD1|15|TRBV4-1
CASSQFDRENSPLHF
TGCGCCAGCAGCCAATTCGACAGGGAGAATTCACCCCTCCACTTT
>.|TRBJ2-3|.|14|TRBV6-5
CASSSGSSTDTQYF
TGTGCCAGCAGTAGCGGATCTAGCACAGATACGCAGTATTTT
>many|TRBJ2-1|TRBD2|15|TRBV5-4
CASSPSGGPYNEQFF
TGTGCCAGCAGCCCCAGCGGGGGGCCCTACAATGAGCAGTTCTTC
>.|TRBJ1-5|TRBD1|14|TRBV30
CAWSTDRGSQPQHF
TGTGCCTGGAGTACGGACAGGGGCAGTCAGCCCCAGCATTTT
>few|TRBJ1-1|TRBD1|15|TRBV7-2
CASRPDDRAATEAFF
TGTGCCAGCAGACCTGATGACAGGGCTGCCACTGAAGCTTTCTTT
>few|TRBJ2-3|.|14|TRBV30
CAFFRDKLTDTQYF
TGTGCCTTCTTCCGGGACAAGCTCACAGATACGCAGTATTTT
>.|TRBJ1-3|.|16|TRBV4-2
CASSQEIGHSGNTIYF
TGTGCCAGCAGCCAAGAGATCGGCCACTCTGGAAACACCATATATTTT
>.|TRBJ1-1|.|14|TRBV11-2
CASIHNPGNTEAFF
TGTGCCAGCATCCATAATCCGGGGAACACTGAAGCTTTCTTT
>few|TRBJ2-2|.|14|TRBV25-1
CASSEFGGAGELFF
TGTGCCAGCAGTGAATTTGGTGGGGCCGGGGAGCTGTTTTTT
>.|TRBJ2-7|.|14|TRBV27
CASSRQVTGAEQYF
TGTGCCAGCAGTCGACAGGTCACCGGGGCCGAGCAGTACTTC
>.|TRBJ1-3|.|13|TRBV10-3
CASSVTSGNTIYF
TGTGCCAGCAGTGTTACTTCTGGAAACACCATATATTTT
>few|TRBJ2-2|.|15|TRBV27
CGTRPGRSNTGELFF
TGTGGGACGCGGCCGGGACGATCAAACACCGGGGAGCTGTTTTTT
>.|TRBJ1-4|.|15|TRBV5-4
CASSPGGVSSEKLFF
TGTGCCAGCAGCCCCGGCGGAGTTTCGTCTGAAAAACTGTTTTTT
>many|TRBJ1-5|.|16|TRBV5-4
CASSPWTDHSNQPQHF
TGTGCCAGCAGCCCCTGGACAGATCATAGCAATCAGCCCCAGCATTTT
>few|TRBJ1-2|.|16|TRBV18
CASSPIGSLSNYGYTF
TGTGCCAGCTCACCAATAGGCAGTCTATCGAACTATGGCTACACCTTC
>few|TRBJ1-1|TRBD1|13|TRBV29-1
CSVAEGARTEAFF
TGCAGCGTTGCTGAGGGGGCGCGAACTGAAGCTTTCTTT
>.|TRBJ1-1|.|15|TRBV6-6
CASSYASPKGTEAFF
TGTGCCAGCAGTTACGCCAGCCCCAAGGGGACTGAAGCTTTCTTT
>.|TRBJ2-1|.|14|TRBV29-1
CSVGGTSTYNEQFF
TGCAGCGTTGGGGGGACTTCTACCTACAATGAGCAGTTCTTC
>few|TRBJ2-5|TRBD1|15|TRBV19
CASSLSRTGPETQYF
TGTGCCAGCTCCTTGAGTAGGACAGGGCCAGAGACCCAGTACTTC
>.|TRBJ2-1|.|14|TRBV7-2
CATLEGGAHNEQFF
TGTGCCACCCTGGAGGGGGGGGCCCACAATGAGCAGTTCTTC
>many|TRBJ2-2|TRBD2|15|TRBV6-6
CASRPGRGISGELFF
TGTGCCAGCCGACCCGGGAGGGGAATTTCCGGGGAGCTGTTTTTT